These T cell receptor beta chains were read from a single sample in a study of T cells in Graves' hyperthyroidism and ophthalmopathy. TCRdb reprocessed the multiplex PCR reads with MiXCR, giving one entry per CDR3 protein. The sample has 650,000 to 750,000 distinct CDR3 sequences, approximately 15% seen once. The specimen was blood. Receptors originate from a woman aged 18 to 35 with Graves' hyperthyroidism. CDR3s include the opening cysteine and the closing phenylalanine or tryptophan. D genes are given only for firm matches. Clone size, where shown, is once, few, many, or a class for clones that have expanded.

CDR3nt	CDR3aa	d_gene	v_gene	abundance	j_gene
TGTGCCAGCAGTTTAGTTATCATCTTGCGAAACACCGGGGAGCTGTTTTTT	CASSLVIILRNTGELFF	-	TRBV12-3/TRBV12-4	many	TRBJ2-2
TGTGCCAGCAGTGGACAGGGAAGGGGGCTCTACTGGGACTACGAGCAGTACTTC	CASSGQGRGLYWDYEQYF	TRBD1	TRBV25-1	-	TRBJ2-7
TGTGCCAGCAGCTCCGGGACAGGGTTTCGGTCCTACGAGCAGTACTTC	CASSSGTGFRSYEQYF	TRBD1	TRBV5-6	-	TRBJ2-7
TGTGCCAGCAGCTTGTATACGCAGTATTTT	CASSLYTQYF	-	TRBV11-2	-	TRBJ2-3
TGTGCCAGCAGCCCGGCAGGGGACAGAATACAGCCCCAGCATTTT	CASSPAGDRIQPQHF	TRBD1	TRBV2	many	TRBJ1-5
TGTGCCAGCTCACCGGGGAGCGAGTCACCCCTCCACTTT	CASSPGSESPLHF	-	TRBV18	many	TRBJ1-6
TGTGCCAGCAGCTTAGCGCTAGCCGGGGAGCTGTTTTTT	CASSLALAGELFF	-	TRBV7-2	few	TRBJ2-2
TGCAGCGAGTCAGGACCTCAAGAGACCCAGTACTTC	CSESGPQETQYF	-	TRBV29-1	few	TRBJ2-5
TGTGCCAGCAGCTCCCCCTCACTCAGCATCTACGAGCAGTACTTC	CASSSPSLSIYEQYF	-	TRBV7-2	many	TRBJ2-7
TGTGCCAGCAGGCAGCGGCAAGAGACCCAGTACTTC	CASRQRQETQYF	-	TRBV7-9	-	TRBJ2-5
TGTGCCAGCAGCCCGGGGACTAGGGAACATGAGCAGTTCTTC	CASSPGTREHEQFF	TRBD2	TRBV9	few	TRBJ2-1
TGCGCCAGCAGCTTGGGACAGCATAGCAATCAGCCCCAGCATTTT	CASSLGQHSNQPQHF	-	TRBV5-1	-	TRBJ1-5
TGTGCCAGCAGGGCTTCCCGACAGGGCCGAAATGAAAAACTGTTTTTT	CASRASRQGRNEKLFF	TRBD1	TRBV2	-	TRBJ1-4
TGCGCCAGCAGCTCCTCTAGCGGGGTGGACAATGAGCAGTTCTTC	CASSSSSGVDNEQFF	TRBD2	TRBV5-1	many	TRBJ2-1
TGCAGTGCTAGAGGAACCGGGGAGCTGTTTTTT	CSARGTGELFF	-	TRBV20-1	many	TRBJ2-2
TGTGCCAGCTCACTACAACTTCAAGAGCAGTACTTC	CASSLQLQEQYF	-	TRBV18	few	TRBJ2-7
TGCAGCGTTGTATTAGGGAACACCGGGGAGCTGTTTTTT	CSVVLGNTGELFF	-	TRBV29-1	few	TRBJ2-2
TGTGCCAGCAGCTTAGTAGCGGGGGAGAGGGAGCAGTACTTC	CASSLVAGEREQYF	TRBD2	TRBV7-2	many	TRBJ2-7
TGTGCCAGCAGTTACTCGCCAGGGGAGGGAACCGGGGAGCTGTTTTTT	CASSYSPGEGTGELFF	-	TRBV6-5	-	TRBJ2-2
TGTGCCTGGACGGTCAGGACTAGCGGGACGAATGAGCAGTTCTTC	CAWTVRTSGTNEQFF	TRBD2	TRBV30	-	TRBJ2-1
TGTGCCAGCAGCCGGGGCCAGGGGCCGATGTCCTACGAGCGGTACTTC	CASSRGQGPMSYERYF	-	TRBV11-3	-	TRBJ2-7
TGCAGTGTAGGGGGAGGGGGAGACTACGAGCAGTACTTC	CSVGGGGDYEQYF	-	TRBV20-1	-	TRBJ2-7
TGTGCCAGCAGTGAAGCAGGGGTCCAGGGAGATACGCAGTATTTT	CASSEAGVQGDTQYF	-	TRBV2	many	TRBJ2-3
TGTGCCAGCAGTGAAGCGTTGATCCGGGAGGGGGAGACCCAGTACTTC	CASSEALIREGETQYF	TRBD2	TRBV2	many	TRBJ2-5
TGTGCCAGCAGTCCCCGACAGGCGAACACTGAAGCTTTCTTT	CASSPRQANTEAFF	-	TRBV6-1	-	TRBJ1-1
TGTGCCAGCAGCCACTTCAGCCTTTTCGACAGTAGCTCTGGGGCCAACGTCCTGACTTTC	CASSHFSLFDSSSGANVLTF	-	TRBV11-1	few	TRBJ2-6
TGTGCCAGCAGCCCTACAAGGGCCACTGAAGCTTTCTTT	CASSPTRATEAFF	-	TRBV7-9	once	TRBJ1-1